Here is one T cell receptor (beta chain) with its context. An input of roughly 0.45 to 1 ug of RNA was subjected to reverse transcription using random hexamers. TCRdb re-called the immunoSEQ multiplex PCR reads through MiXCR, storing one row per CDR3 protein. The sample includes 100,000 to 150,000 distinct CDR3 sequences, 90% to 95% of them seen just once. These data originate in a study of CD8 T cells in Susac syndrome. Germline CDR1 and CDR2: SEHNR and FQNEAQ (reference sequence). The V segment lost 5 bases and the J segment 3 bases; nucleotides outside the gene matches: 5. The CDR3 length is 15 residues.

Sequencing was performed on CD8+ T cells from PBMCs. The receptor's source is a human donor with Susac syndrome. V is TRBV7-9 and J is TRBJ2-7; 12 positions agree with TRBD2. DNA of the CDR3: TGTGCCAGCAGCCTCCTAGCGGGGGGGGACTACGAGCAGTACTTC. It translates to CASSLLAGGDYEQYF.